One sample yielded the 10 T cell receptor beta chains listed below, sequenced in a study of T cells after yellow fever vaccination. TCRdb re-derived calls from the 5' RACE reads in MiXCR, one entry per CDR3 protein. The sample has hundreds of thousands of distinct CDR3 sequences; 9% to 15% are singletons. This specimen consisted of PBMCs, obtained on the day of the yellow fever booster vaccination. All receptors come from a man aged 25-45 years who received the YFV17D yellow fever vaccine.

DNA for the CDR3: TGTGCCAGCCTTTCTGGGGCCCGATCCTACAATGAGCAGTTCTTC. Translated, it gives CASLSGARSYNEQFF. The chain employs TRBV28 and TRBJ2-1, with D possibly TRBD1 on 5 matching bases. The V end was cut by 8 bases, the J end by 1 base, with 15 bases between. Germline lookup yields CDR1 MDHEN and CDR2 SYDVKM. The CDR3 loop spans 15 amino acids.

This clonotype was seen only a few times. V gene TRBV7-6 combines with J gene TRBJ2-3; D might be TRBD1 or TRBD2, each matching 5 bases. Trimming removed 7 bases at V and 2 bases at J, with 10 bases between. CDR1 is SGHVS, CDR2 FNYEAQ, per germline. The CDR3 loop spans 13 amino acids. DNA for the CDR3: TGTGCCAGCAACCGGGACGCCACAGATACGCAGTATTTT. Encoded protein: CASNRDATDTQYF. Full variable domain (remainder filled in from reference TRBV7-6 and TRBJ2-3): GAGVSQSPRYKVTKRGQDVALRCDPISGHVSLYWYRQALGQGPEFLTYFNYEAQQDKSGLPNDRFSAERPEGSISTLTIQRTEQRDSAMYRCASNRDATDTQYFGPGTRLTVL.

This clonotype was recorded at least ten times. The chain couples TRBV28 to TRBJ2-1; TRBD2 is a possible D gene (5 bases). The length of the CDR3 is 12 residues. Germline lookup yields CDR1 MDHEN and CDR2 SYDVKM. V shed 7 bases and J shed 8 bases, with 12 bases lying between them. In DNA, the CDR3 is TGTGCCAGCATGATTGCGGGTCATGAGCAGTTCTTC. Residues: CASMIAGHEQFF.

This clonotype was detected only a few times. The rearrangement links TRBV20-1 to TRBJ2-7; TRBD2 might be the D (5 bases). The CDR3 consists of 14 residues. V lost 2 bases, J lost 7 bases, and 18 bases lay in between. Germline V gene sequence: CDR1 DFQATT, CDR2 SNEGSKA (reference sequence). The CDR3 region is CSARSGQTRGEQYF. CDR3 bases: TGCAGTGCTAGATCTGGGCAGACCCGCGGGGAGCAGTACTTC.

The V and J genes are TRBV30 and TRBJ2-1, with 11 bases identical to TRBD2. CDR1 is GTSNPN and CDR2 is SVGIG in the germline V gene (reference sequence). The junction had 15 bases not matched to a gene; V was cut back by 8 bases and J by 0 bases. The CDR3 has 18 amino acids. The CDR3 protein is CARSTGTSGSSSYNEQFF. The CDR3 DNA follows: TGTGCCCGAAGTACCGGGACTAGCGGATCGAGCTCCTACAATGAGCAGTTCTTC.

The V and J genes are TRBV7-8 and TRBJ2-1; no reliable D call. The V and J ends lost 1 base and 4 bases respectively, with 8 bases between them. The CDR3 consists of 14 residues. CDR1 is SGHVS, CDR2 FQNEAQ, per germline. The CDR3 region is CASSLEMAYNEQFF. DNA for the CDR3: TGTGCCAGCAGCTTAGAGATGGCTTACAATGAGCAGTTCTTC. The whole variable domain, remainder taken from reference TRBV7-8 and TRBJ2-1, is GAGVSQSPRYKVAKRGQDVALRCDPISGHVSLFWYQQALGQGPEFLTYFQNEAQLDKSGLPSDRFFAERPEGSVSTLKIQRTQQEDSAVYLCASSLEMAYNEQFFGPGTRLTVL.

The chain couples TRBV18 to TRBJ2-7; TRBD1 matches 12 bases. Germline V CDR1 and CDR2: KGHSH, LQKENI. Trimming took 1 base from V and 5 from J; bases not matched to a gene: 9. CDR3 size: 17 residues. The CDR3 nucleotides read TGTGCCAGCTCACCACGGATGGGACAGGGGGCCTTGGACGAGCAGTACTTC. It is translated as CASSPRMGQGALDEQYF.

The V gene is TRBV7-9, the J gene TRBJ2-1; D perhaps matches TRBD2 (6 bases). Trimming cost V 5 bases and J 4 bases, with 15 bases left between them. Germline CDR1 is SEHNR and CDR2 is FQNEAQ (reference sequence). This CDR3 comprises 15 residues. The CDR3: CASSPAGQGYNEQFF. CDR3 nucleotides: TGTGCCAGCAGCCCTGCGGGGCAGGGATACAATGAGCAGTTCTTC.

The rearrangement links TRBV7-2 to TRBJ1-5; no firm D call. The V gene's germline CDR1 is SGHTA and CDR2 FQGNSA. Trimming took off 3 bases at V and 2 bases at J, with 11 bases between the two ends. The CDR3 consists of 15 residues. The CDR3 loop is CASSLPGAGNQPQHF. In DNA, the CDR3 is TGTGCCAGCAGCTTGCCGGGCGCGGGCAATCAGCCCCAGCATTTT.

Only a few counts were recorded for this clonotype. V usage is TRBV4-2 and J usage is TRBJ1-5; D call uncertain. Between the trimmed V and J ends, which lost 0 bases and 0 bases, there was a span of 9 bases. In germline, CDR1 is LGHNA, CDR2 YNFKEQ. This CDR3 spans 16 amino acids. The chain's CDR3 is CASSQDSGSSNQPQHF. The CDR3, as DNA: TGTGCCAGCAGCCAAGATTCGGGGTCTAGCAATCAGCCCCAGCATTTT.